These T cell receptor beta chains were read from a single sample in a study of control samples from healthy donors and cancer patients. Profiled with immunoSEQ multiplex PCR; TCRdb holds only in-frame clones, not every one. The sample holds approximately 140,000 clones, under 95% seen once. Sequencing was carried out using blood. Every receptor here comes from a man aged 18 to 30 in good health. Both conserved end residues are part of each CDR3. D genes are given only for firm matches. Some rows have no size entry. The others give once, few or many, or a class for an expanded clone.

TRBJ2-7 | NA | TRBV7-9 | NA | TGTGCCAGCACCCCCGGAGGGGGGGCCTTATACGAGCAGTACTTC | CASTPGGGALYEQYF
TRBJ1-4 | NA | TRBV7-9 | TRBD1 | TGTGCCAGCAGCGAGGACAGGGGGTTTGAAAAACTGTTTTTT | CASSEDRGFEKLFF
TRBJ1-3 | NA | TRBV15 | NA | TGTGCCACCAGACGGGACACCTCTGGAAACACCATATATTTT | CATRRDTSGNTIYF
TRBJ2-1 | NA | TRBV5-1 | NA | TGCGCCAGCAGCAGTACCGTAAGGGAGTACAATGAGCAGTTCTTC | CASSSTVREYNEQFF
TRBJ2-2 | NA | TRBV20-1 | TRBD2 | TGCAGTGCTAGTCCTAGCGGGGCTACCTACACCGGGGAGCTGTTTTTT | CSASPSGATYTGELFF
TRBJ1-1 | NA | TRBV6-2/TRBV6-3 | NA | TGTGCCAGCAGTTACTCGGTCAGCCTCATGAACACTGAAGCTTTCTTT | CASSYSVSLMNTEAFF
TRBJ1-1 | NA | TRBV10-3 | TRBD1 | TGTGCCACAACGAGGGGAGACAGGGTGGCTTTCTTT | CATTRGDRVAFF
TRBJ1-4 | NA | TRBV6-5 | NA | TGTGCCAGCAGCCGGAGCAGAGGGGAAAAACTGTTTTTT | CASSRSRGEKLFF
TRBJ1-2 | NA | TRBV11-2 | TRBD1 | TGTGCCAGCAGCTTGTTGGACAGGGGCGGCTACACCTTC | CASSLLDRGGYTF
TRBJ1-2 | NA | TRBV9 | NA | TGTGCCAGCAGCGTAGAGGAGGAGTATGGCTACACCTTC | CASSVEEEYGYTF
TRBJ2-3 | NA | TRBV18 | TRBD2 | TGTGCCAGCTCACCGACCGATCTAGCGGGGGGCCTAGATACGCAGTATTTT | CASSPTDLAGGLDTQYF
TRBJ2-5 | NA | TRBV6-5 | NA | TGTGCCAGCAGTTACGGGGAGACCCAGTACTTC | CASSYGETQYF
TRBJ1-5 | NA | TRBV24-1 | TRBD1 | TGTGCCACCAGTGAGTCGCCGGGACAGGGGGAAGTTGGGTATCAGCCCCAGCATTTT | CATSESPGQGEVGYQPQHF
TRBJ2-3 | NA | TRBV4-3 | TRBD2 | TGCGCCAGCAAGATAGGGAGAGGAGCGGGGGAGACAACAGATACGCAGTATTTT | CASKIGRGAGETTDTQYF
TRBJ1-1 | once | TRBV6-5 | NA | TGTGCCAGCAGTTACAGGGTCCTTGGGACTGAAGCTTTCTTT | CASSYRVLGTEAFF
TRBJ1-2 | NA | TRBV6-1 | TRBD1 | TGTGCCAGCAGTGAAAGTTTGGGGGACAGGGGGCAGGGCTACACCTTC | CASSESLGDRGQGYTF
TRBJ1-1 | NA | TRBV23-1 | TRBD1 | TGCGCCGAGAAACCGGGACAGCCTAACACTGAAGCTTTCTTT | CAEKPGQPNTEAFF
TRBJ1-4 | NA | TRBV4-1 | NA | TGCGCCAGCAGCCAAGACAGGGCGGGTGAAAAACTGTTTTTT | CASSQDRAGEKLFF
TRBJ2-3 | NA | TRBV29-1 | NA | TGCAGCGTAGATGCGGGACTGGCCAGGGCAGATACGCAGTATTTT | CSVDAGLARADTQYF
TRBJ2-2 | NA | TRBV19 | NA | TGTGCCAGTTCTCCCTCGTTAACCGGGGAGCTGTTTTTT | CASSPSLTGELFF
TRBJ1-1 | NA | TRBV15 | NA | TGTGCCACCAGCAGAGACACCGTGAACACTGAAGCTTTCTTT | CATSRDTVNTEAFF
TRBJ1-1 | NA | TRBV20-1 | NA | TGCAGTGCCCCCCTGGGAAGTGAAGCTTTCTTT | CSAPLGSEAFF
TRBJ1-3 | NA | TRBV10-3 | NA | TGTGCCATCAGTGAGTCCGGGACCGCAGCGAGCTCTGGAAACACCATATATTTT | CAISESGTAASSGNTIYF
TRBJ1-3 | NA | TRBV19 | TRBD1 | TGTGCCAGTACCAGGGGGCCTGGAAACACCATATATTTT | CASTRGPGNTIYF
TRBJ1-2 | NA | TRBV6-1 | NA | TGTGCCAGCAGTGAAGCCTGGGGGCTCAACTATGGCTACACCTTC | CASSEAWGLNYGYTF
TRBJ2-7 | NA | TRBV5-6 | NA | TGTGCCAGCAGCTTATTTCCGCAGGACCTTTTTGACGAGCAGTACTTC | CASSLFPQDLFDEQYF
TRBJ1-4 | NA | TRBV6-1 | TRBD1 | TGTGCCAGCAGTGAACAGGGGGGGAAACTGTTTTTT | CASSEQGGKLFF
TRBJ1-2 | NA | TRBV5-1 | TRBD1 | TGCGCCAGCAGCGGGGTGGGACAGATTAACTATGGCTACACCTTC | CASSGVGQINYGYTF
TRBJ2-1 | NA | TRBV6-4 | NA | TGTGCCAGCAGTAGAACCGCGGGGTATGTCTTTTCGAATGAGCAGTTCTTC | CASSRTAGYVFSNEQFF
TRBJ1-1 | once | TRBV5-1 | NA | TGCGCCAGCAGCTTGATCACACAAAACACTGAAGCTTTCTTT | CASSLITQNTEAFF
TRBJ2-5 | NA | TRBV5-1 | TRBD1 | TGCGCCAGCAGCCAACAGGGGATTGGAGAGACCCAGTACTTC | CASSQQGIGETQYF
TRBJ1-5 | NA | TRBV7-8 | TRBD1 | TGTGCCAGCAGCTTAGTGGCCGGACAGGGGAATCAGCCCCAGCATTTT | CASSLVAGQGNQPQHF
TRBJ1-1 | NA | TRBV7-9 | NA | TGTGCCAGCAGCTTTGGAAACACTGAAGCTTTCTTT | CASSFGNTEAFF
TRBJ1-5 | NA | TRBV6-5 | TRBD1 | TGTGCCAGCATCGGACAGGGGCCTAGCAATCAGCCCCAGCATTTT | CASIGQGPSNQPQHF
TRBJ1-5 | NA | TRBV6-1 | NA | TGTGCCAGCAGTGAATGGCCGGGAGGCAATCAGCCCCAGCATTTT | CASSEWPGGNQPQHF